The 12 T cell receptor beta chains given below trace back to one sample, sequenced in a study of blood T cell repertoires in COVID-19 (dated by TCRdb to 2019 to 2021). Library preparation employed the immunoSEQ multiplex PCR assay. TCRdb took this table from immuneACCESS and kept in-frame rearrangements with V and J called. Such tables lack part of the clones; where checked against another copy, unresolved V genes explain under half of the gap, and the rest is unexplained. The sample profile shows approximately 66,000 clones; about nine tenths of them were found once. Over 20% of the sample goes to the ten largest clones. The sample taken for sequencing was peripheral blood. The receptor source for this set is a woman in her forties or fifties with active or convalescent COVID-19.

The gene calls are TRBV30 and TRBJ1-1; TRBD1 is a possible D gene (5 bases). Germline CDR1 and CDR2: GTSNPN and SVGIG (reference sequence). This CDR3 comprises 16 residues. The germline V and J ends were trimmed by 4 bases and 1 base, with 19 bases remaining between them. The CDR3 DNA is TGTGCCTGGACCGGGGAGGGGTGGTGGAGGAACACTGAAGCTTTCTTT. Translation: CAWTGEGWWRNTEAFF.

The CDR3 DNA follows: TGTGCCATCAGTTCGACAGGGGGCACCTTTGAAGCTTTCTTT. Amino acids: CAISSTGGTFEAFF. The chain links TRBV10-3 to TRBJ1-1, with TRBD1 matching 10 bases. The V gene's germline CDR1 is ENHRY and CDR2 SYGVKD. The CDR3 runs 14 residues. V shed 5 bases and J 7 bases; nucleotides not matched to a gene: 7.

J is TRBJ2-3 and V is TRBV7-9; D gene ambiguous. Deletions cut 5 bases from V and 5 bases from J, with 8 bases between. Per germline, CDR1 SEHNR and CDR2 FQNEAQ (reference sequence). The CDR3 totals 12 residues. CDR3 loop: CASSLTQDTQYF. DNA of the CDR3: TGTGCCAGCAGCCTAACCCAAGATACGCAGTATTTT.

This clone was counted a few times. The chain has TRBV29-1 and TRBJ2-7, with 8 bases identical to TRBD1. CDR3 size: 12 residues. J gave up 8 bases and V 5 bases, and 8 bases lay outside the gene matches. Per germline, CDR1 SQVTM and CDR2 ANQGSEA. DNA of the CDR3: TGCAGCGTTAACAGGGGGAGTGAACAGCAGTACTTC. This gives the protein CSVNRGSEQQYF.

The chain carries TRBV10-3 and TRBJ1-1; D not certain. V was shortened by 4 bases and J by 0 bases, with 12 bases between the two germline ends. Germline lookup yields CDR1 ENHRY and CDR2 SYGVKD. This CDR3 spans 15 amino acids. The CDR3 nucleotides are TGTGCCATCAGTGGGAGGGCTGGGTTGAACACTGAAGCTTTCTTT. Translation gives CAISGRAGLNTEAFF.

The chain recombines TRBV12-3 or TRBV12-4 with TRBJ1-1; TRBD1 matches 8 bases. This CDR3 is built from 12 residues. V shed 5 bases, J shed 4 bases, and the junction held 0 bases outside the gene matches. In nucleotides, the CDR3 is TGTGCCAGCAGTCAGGGGGCCACTGAAGCTTTCTTT. It translates to CASSQGATEAFF.

This clone was found a few times. The rearrangement joins TRBV27 to TRBJ1-5, with 9 nucleotides matching TRBD1. The CDR3 is 14 residues long. Germline V CDR1 and CDR2: MNHEY, SMNVEV (reference sequence). J was trimmed by 9 bases and V by 5 bases; bases with no gene match: 8. DNA of the CDR3: TGTGCCAGCAGTCTTGGGACAGGGACTGCGCCCCAGCATTTT. This gives the protein CASSLGTGTAPQHF.

This rearrangement joins TRBV20-1 to TRBJ2-3, with no clear D. The CDR3 has 10 amino acids. Germline V gene sequence: CDR1 DFQATT, CDR2 SNEGSKA (reference sequence). V was shortened by 6 bases and J by 5 bases, with 6 bases between the two germline ends. The CDR3 region is CSAPVDTQYF. For the CDR3, the DNA is TGCAGTGCCCCGGTAGATACGCAGTATTTT.

The chain recombines TRBV29-1 with TRBJ2-3; 8 nucleotides line up with TRBD2. The CDR3 is 14 residues long. Unmatched junction bases numbered 5, after V lost 4 bases and J lost 2 bases. CDR1 SQVTM and CDR2 ANQGSEA come from the germline V gene. In DNA, the CDR3 is TGCAGCGTTGTGGTCGGGAGGGCCACAGATACGCAGTATTTT. Encoded protein: CSVVVGRATDTQYF.

This chain uses TRBV25-1 with TRBJ2-1; 7 nucleotides align to TRBD2. There are 15 residues in the CDR3. Germline trimming cut 6 bases from V and 9 bases from J; bases unmatched to any gene: 14. Germline V gene data show CDR1 as MGHDK and CDR2 as SYGVNS. CDR3 in amino acids: CASSSTSRLAGEQFF. Here the CDR3 DNA reads TGTGCCAGCAGCTCGACTAGCCGCCTAGCTGGTGAGCAGTTCTTC.

The chain recombines TRBV10-2 with TRBJ2-7; D unresolved. This CDR3 is built from 15 residues. V shed 10 bases and J shed 0 bases, with 19 bases lying between them. Looked up from germline, CDR1 is WSHSY and CDR2 is SAAADI. CDR3 sequence reads: CATASRQVHSYEQYF. The DNA of the CDR3 is TGCGCCACCGCGAGTCGGCAGGTACACTCCTACGAGCAGTACTTC.

The rearrangement uses TRBV6-4 and TRBJ2-1, with D perhaps TRBD2 (5 bases). V lost 7 bases to trimming and J lost 7 bases, with 20 bases between them. This CDR3 spans 15 amino acids. Germline V gives CDR1 MRHNA, CDR2 SNTAGT. CDR3 sequence reads: CASTGLLACDNEQFF. CDR3 nucleotide sequence: TGTGCCAGCACCGGTCTATTAGCGTGCGATAATGAGCAGTTCTTC.